These 25 T cell receptor beta chains were sequenced from one sample in a study of early T cells in non-severe SARS-CoV-2 infection. Each CDR3 protein gets one entry after TCRdb re-called the 5' RACE reads with MiXCR. The table lists approximately 100,000 distinct CDR3 sequences, 16% of them singletons. The source material was whole blood. The receptors shown here come from an adult who was a healthcare worker with PCR-confirmed SARS-CoV-2 infection or an uninfected control (not recorded which).

V gene TRBV6-2 or TRBV6-3 combines with J gene TRBJ1-2, with 8 nucleotides matching TRBD1. CDR3 length: 16 residues. Unmatched junction bases numbered 14, after V lost 3 bases and J lost 8 bases. Germline CDR1 is MNHEY and CDR2 is SVGEGT. The CDR3 region is CASSYRSWQGAGGYTF. CDR3 nucleotide sequence: TGTGCCAGCAGTTATCGGTCGTGGCAGGGGGCTGGCGGCTACACCTTC.

The chain has TRBV18 and TRBJ1-4; D gene ambiguous. The V end lost 9 bases, the J end lost 3 bases, and 17 bases lay between the germline ends. The CDR3 consists of 15 residues. Germline V gives CDR1 KGHSH, CDR2 LQKENI. This CDR3 reads CASHPPRGANEKLFF. Written as DNA, the CDR3 is TGTGCCAGTCATCCCCCCCGGGGAGCTAATGAAAAACTGTTTTTT.

The V call is TRBV28, the J call TRBJ2-5, with D unclear. The CDR3 is made up of 15 amino acids. Germline V gives CDR1 MDHEN, CDR2 SYDVKM. The V and J ends lost 3 bases and 4 bases respectively, with 15 bases between them. The CDR3 DNA reads TGTGCCAGCAGTTTCACCCTCGCGGTAGGAGAGACCCAGTACTTC. Translated: CASSFTLAVGETQYF.

The DNA for the CDR3 is TGCAGTGCTAGAGTTCGCGGGGGGAAACAAGAGACCCAGTACTTC. Translated, it gives CSARVRGGKQETQYF. The genes are TRBV20-1 and TRBJ2-5, with 8 nucleotides matching TRBD2. The CDR3 runs 15 residues. The ends lost 1 base at V and 2 bases at J; junction bases unmatched: 6. Germline V CDR1 and CDR2: DFQATT, SNEGSKA (reference sequence).

The chain carries TRBV7-8 and TRBJ2-1; D possibly corresponds to TRBD2 (6 bases). The CDR3 totals 14 residues. Trimming left V 1 base short and J 6 bases short, with 10 bases between. CDR1 and CDR2 (germline): SGHVS, FQNEAQ. The CDR3 loop is CASSLELGGNEQFF. In DNA, the CDR3 is TGTGCCAGCAGCTTAGAGTTGGGGGGCAATGAGCAGTTCTTC. The whole variable domain, remainder taken from reference TRBV7-8 and TRBJ2-1, is GAGVSQSPRYKVAKRGQDVALRCDPISGHVSLFWYQQALGQGPEFLTYFQNEAQLDKSGLPSDRFFAERPEGSVSTLKIQRTQQEDSAVYLCASSLELGGNEQFFGPGTRLTVL.

This clonotype was seen a few times. The J gene is TRBJ2-1, the V gene TRBV20-1, with TRBD2 as a possible D gene (6 bases). V dropped 3 bases and J dropped 0 bases, with 6 bases sitting between them. Germline V gene sequence: CDR1 DFQATT, CDR2 SNEGSKA (reference sequence). This CDR3 comprises 13 residues. CDR3 amino acids: CSASGSSYNEQFF. CDR3 nucleotide sequence: TGCAGTGCTAGCGGGAGCTCCTACAATGAGCAGTTCTTC.

This clonotype was seen a handful of times. The genes are TRBV7-9 and TRBJ2-1, with D tentatively TRBD2 (5 bases). Per the germline V gene, CDR1 is SEHNR and CDR2 is FQNEAQ (reference sequence). The CDR3 extends over 18 amino acids. V shed 5 bases and J shed 0 bases, with 20 bases lying between them. This CDR3 reads CASSRGLSPRSSYNEQFF. The CDR3 nucleotides are TGTGCCAGCAGCCGAGGGCTTTCCCCACGGAGCTCCTACAATGAGCAGTTCTTC.

A single count supports this clonotype. The junction does not match germline at one end; this may be a read error. The chain joins TRBV30 to TRBJ2-7, with 8 positions matching TRBD2. CDR3 size: 14 residues. CDR1 is GTSNPN, CDR2 SVGIG, per germline (reference sequence). The CDR3: CARRDTSGAYEQYF. DNA for the CDR3: TGTGCCCGGAGAGATACTAGCGGAGCGTACGAGCAGTACTTC.

J is TRBJ2-7 and V is TRBV5-1, with D hard to call. This CDR3 is built from 14 residues. The germline CDR1 and CDR2 sequences are SGHRS and YFSETQ. The V end lost 1 base, the J end lost 0 bases, and 8 bases lay between the germline ends. CDR3 protein: CASSLSASSYEQYF. In nucleotides, the CDR3 is TGCGCCAGCAGCTTGTCGGCATCCTCCTACGAGCAGTACTTC. The full variable domain, rest sourced from reference TRBV5-1 and TRBJ2-7, is KAGVTQTPRYLIKTRGQQVTLSCSPISGHRSVSWYQQTPGQGLQFLFEYFSETQRNKGNFPGRFSGRQFSNSRSEMNVSTLELGDSALYLCASSLSASSYEQYFGPGTRLTVT.

This clonotype came up a few times. The V call is TRBV4-3, the J call TRBJ2-7; 8 bases align to TRBD1. CDR1 is LGHNA, CDR2 YSLEER, per germline. This CDR3 is 15 amino acids long. Trimming at V came to 3 bases and at J to 3 bases, leaving 7 bases not matched to a gene. CDR3 nucleotides: TGCGCCAGCAGCCAGTCCGGGACAGGAGACTACGAGCAGTACTTC. Translation gives CASSQSGTGDYEQYF.

V is TRBV11-2 and J is TRBJ2-3; D call uncertain. The germline V gene encodes CDR1 SGHAT and CDR2 FQNNGV. The CDR3 spans 14 residues. With 0 bases removed from V and 2 bases from J, the gap between germline ends came to 6 bases. DNA for the CDR3: TGTGCCAGCAGCTTAGAAGTGTTCACAGATACGCAGTATTTT. Its translation is CASSLEVFTDTQYF.

V gene TRBV11-2 combines with J gene TRBJ2-4; TRBD1 matches at 10 bases. Germline V gene lookup returns CDR1 SGHAT and CDR2 FQNNGV. This CDR3 is 17 amino acids long. Losses at the gene ends were 3 bases for V and 3 bases for J; bases not matched to a gene: 8. For the CDR3, the DNA is TGTGCCAGCAGCTTTAAGACAGGGGGCTTGGACAAAAACATTCAGTACTTC. This translates into CASSFKTGGLDKNIQYF.

J is TRBJ1-5 and V is TRBV28, with D hard to call. Germline assignment: CDR1 MDHEN and CDR2 SYDVKM. V dropped 5 bases and J dropped 5 bases, with 25 bases sitting between them. The CDR3 is made up of 18 amino acids. The CDR3 here is CASSPIPGGLRLDQPQHF. CDR3 DNA sequence: TGTGCCAGCAGTCCCATACCCGGAGGACTGAGACTTGATCAGCCCCAGCATTTT.

This clonotype was seen a handful of times. This chain joins TRBV6-2 or TRBV6-3 and TRBJ2-3; 9 bases agree with TRBD1. CDR3 length: 15 amino acids. Germline V gene lookup returns CDR1 MNHEY and CDR2 SVGEGT. Trimming at V came to 4 bases and at J to 6 bases, leaving 8 bases not matched to a gene. Written as DNA, the CDR3 is TGTGCCAGCAGTTGGGACAGGGTTCAACGGGATACGCAGTATTTT. It specifies CASSWDRVQRDTQYF.

The rearrangement joins TRBV27 to TRBJ1-1; tentative D call: TRBD1 (5 bases). V was pared by 7 bases and J by 4 bases, with 7 bases between. The CDR3 has 11 residues. The V gene's germline CDR1 is MNHEY and CDR2 SMNVEV (reference sequence). The CDR3 DNA is TGTGCCAGCATCGGGGGCACTGAAGCTTTCTTT. It yields the protein CASIGGTEAFF.

This clonotype was detected only a few times. V gene TRBV20-1 combines with J gene TRBJ1-2; D is uncertain. CDR1 DFQATT and CDR2 SNEGSKA come from the germline V gene (reference sequence). The CDR3 spans 11 residues. The V end lost 0 bases, the J end lost 5 bases, and 4 bases lay between the germline ends. Here the CDR3 DNA reads TGCAGTGCTAGAGATTTTTATGGCTACACCTTC. Protein: CSARDFYGYTF.

This clonotype has a single count. V and J are TRBV29-1 and TRBJ1-2; possible D gene TRBD1, 5 bases. Germline CDR1 reads SQVTM; CDR2 reads ANQGSEA. Deletions cut 1 base from V and 1 base from J, with 10 bases between. The length of the CDR3 is 14 residues. As DNA, the CDR3 is TGCAGCGTTGAAGGGAGACAGCTTAACTATGGCTACACCTTC. Translation gives CSVEGRQLNYGYTF.

This clonotype showed up many times. CDR3 bases: TGTGCCAGCAGCTCCCAAGGGACAGGGGCTGGAAACACCATATATTTT. It codes for CASSSQGTGAGNTIYF. This chain uses TRBV7-2 with TRBJ1-3, with 10 positions matching TRBD1. The CDR3 spans 16 residues. V gave up 4 bases and J gave up 2 bases; unmatched junction bases: 5. Per the germline V gene, CDR1 is SGHTA and CDR2 is FQGNSA.

This clonotype occurred many times. The rearrangement links TRBV7-6 to TRBJ2-7; D gene ambiguous. Trimming left V 1 base short and J 2 bases short, with 9 bases between. This CDR3 comprises 14 residues. Germline CDR1 and CDR2: SGHVS and FNYEAQ. The CDR3 region has the DNA TGTGCCAGCAGCTTAGGGCAGGAACCCTACGAGCAGTACTTC. Its protein product is CASSLGQEPYEQYF.

This chain joins TRBV18 and TRBJ2-1, with D perhaps TRBD2 (5 bases). This CDR3 comprises 16 residues. V was cut by 4 bases and J by 4 bases, with 17 bases left in between. Germline CDR1 reads KGHSH; CDR2 reads LQKENI. The CDR3 spells CASSLFSALEYNEQFF. The CDR3 coding sequence is TGTGCCAGCTCACTCTTTAGCGCACTGGAGTACAATGAGCAGTTCTTC.

This clonotype was recorded a few times. The rearrangement uses TRBV28 and TRBJ1-4, with D uncertain. Germline assignment: CDR1 MDHEN and CDR2 SYDVKM. The CDR3 runs 12 residues. V was trimmed by 6 bases and J by 12 bases, leaving 14 bases between them. The CDR3 region has the DNA TGTGCCAGCAGCAAGGGAGGGCGCGAACTGTTTTTT. Translating gives CASSKGGRELFF.

This clonotype was found a few times. The rearrangement uses TRBV4-2 and TRBJ2-3; TRBD2 aligns across 10 bases. The CDR3 length is 16 residues. Germline assignment: CDR1 LGHNA and CDR2 YNFKEQ. The V segment lost 1 base and the J segment 3 bases; nucleotides outside the gene matches: 4. The CDR3 here is CASSQGLAGATDTQYF. The CDR3 DNA reads as TGTGCCAGCAGCCAAGGGCTAGCGGGAGCTACAGATACGCAGTATTTT.

The V and J genes are TRBV7-9 and TRBJ1-5; 7 nucleotides match TRBD1. CDR1 and CDR2 from the germline V gene are SEHNR and FQNEAQ (reference sequence). V was clipped by 5 bases and J by 4 bases; unmatched bases: 2. The CDR3 has 13 residues. Written as DNA, the CDR3 is TGTGCCAGCAGCACGACAGGGAATCAGCCCCAGCATTTT. This encodes CASSTTGNQPQHF.

J is TRBJ2-1 and V is TRBV7-2, with 7 bases matching TRBD2. V shed 5 bases, J shed 4 bases, and the junction held 11 bases outside the gene matches. CDR1 and CDR2 from the germline V gene are SGHTA and FQGNSA. This CDR3 is 16 amino acids long. The CDR3 loop is CASSLGTSARYNEQFF. The DNA for the CDR3 is TGTGCCAGCAGCCTAGGAACTAGCGCTAGATACAATGAGCAGTTCTTC.

This chain links TRBV2 with TRBJ2-3; D is undetermined. The CDR3 is 13 residues long. V lost 3 bases to trimming and J lost 0 bases, with 4 bases between them. Germline V gene lookup returns CDR1 SNHLY and CDR2 FYNNEI. CDR3 loop: CASSETSTDTQYF. DNA for the CDR3: TGTGCCAGCAGTGAGACCAGCACAGATACGCAGTATTTT.